The clone carrying this T cell receptor (beta chain) was recorded a few times. The antigen is unknown. Each cDNA molecule carried a unique molecular identifier. TCRdb re-called the 5' RACE reads through MiXCR, storing one row per CDR3 protein. The table lists some 100,000 distinct CDR3 sequences, roughly 14% of them singletons. The CDR3 spans 16 residues. Trimming took 0 bases from V and 5 from J; bases not matched to a gene: 7. CDR1 and CDR2 (germline): LNHNV, YYDKDF (reference sequence). These data belong to a study of early T cells in non-severe SARS-CoV-2 infection. Background on the study: From unsorted whole blood, bulk RNA was sequenced, and the chains remained unpaired. Overall study findings and caveats: Lookups in VDJdb leaned toward anti-spike CD8 responses and missed private and CD4 specificities.

The sequenced sample consisted of whole blood. The TCR sequence derives from an adult who was a healthcare worker with PCR-confirmed SARS-CoV-2 infection or an uninfected control (not recorded which). The chain employs TRBV15 and TRBJ1-3; TRBD1 matches 7 bases. CDR3 sequence reads: CATSRDQGGGRNTIYF. CDR3 in DNA: TGTGCCACCAGCAGAGATCAGGGAGGGGGCAGAAACACCATATATTTT.